This TCR beta chain is from a study of OX40 agonist ivuxolimab in advanced cancers. General observations from the study: Normalized expansion of T-cell clones was also low for some nonresponders.

Some clones are missing from TCRdb's copy, which holds only in-frame ones; the method was immunoSEQ multiplex PCR. Of roughly 77,000 clones detected, 92% appear once; the ten largest clones hold about 10%. Per germline, CDR1 SEHNR and CDR2 FQNEAQ (reference sequence). The CDR3 sequence is 15 residues long. V was shortened by 0 bases and J by 3 bases, with 11 bases between the two germline ends. As to this clone: As yet, its antigen is unknown.

Individuals having autoimmune disease history or systemic immunosuppression were not enrolled. The chain is built from TRBV7-9 and TRBJ1-1; D is ambiguous. This sample comprised CD4+ or CD8+ T cells sorted from blood, obtained in a trial of the OX40 agonist ivuxolimab. The sequence was collected from an adult with an advanced solid tumor such as melanoma, head and neck, liver or kidney cancer. The CDR3 DNA is TGTGCCAGCAGCTTAGCGGGGTCTCAAGACACTGAAGCTTTCTTT. It translates to CASSLAGSQDTEAFF.